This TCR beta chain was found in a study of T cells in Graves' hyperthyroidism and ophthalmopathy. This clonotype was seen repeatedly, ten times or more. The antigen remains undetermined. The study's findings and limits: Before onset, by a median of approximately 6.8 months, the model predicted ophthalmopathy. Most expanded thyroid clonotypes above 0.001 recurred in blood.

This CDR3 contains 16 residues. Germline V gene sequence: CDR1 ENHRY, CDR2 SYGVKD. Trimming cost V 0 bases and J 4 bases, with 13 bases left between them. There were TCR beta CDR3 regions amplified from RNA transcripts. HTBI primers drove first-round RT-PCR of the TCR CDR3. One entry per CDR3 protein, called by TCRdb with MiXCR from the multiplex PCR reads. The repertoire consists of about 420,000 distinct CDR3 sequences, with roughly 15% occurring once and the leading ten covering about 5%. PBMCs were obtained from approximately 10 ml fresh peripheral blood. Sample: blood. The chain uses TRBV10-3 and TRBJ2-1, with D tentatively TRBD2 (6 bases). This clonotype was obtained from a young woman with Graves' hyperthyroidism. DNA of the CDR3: TGTGCCATCAGTGAGTCAGAGCTAGCGACTTACAATGAGCAGTTCTTC. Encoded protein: CAISESELATYNEQFF.